The TCR beta chain described here comes from a study of sequential checkpoint blockade in melanoma (dated by TCRdb to the late 2010s). As for the study more broadly: Patients were randomized 1:1 to first-line nivolumab followed by ipilimumab (arm A) or ipilimumab followed by nivolumab (arm B). Matched tumor biopsies were taken from about two dozen patients before treatment and at week 13, after single-agent nivolumab (arm A) or ipilimumab (arm B). Maintenance nivolumab was given following each of the two trial sequences. TCRbeta immunosequencing was performed on DNA from roughly 99 pretreatment melanoma tumor samples. Approximately 80% of the matched pre- and post-treatment tumor biopsy pairs came from the same lesion.

Here is what the overall study found, with its caveats: Small sample sizes and reduced statistical power limited the within-arm analyses of tumor T-cell fraction. Patients whose tumor T-cell fraction and clonality increased by week 13 were about 30 times more likely to achieve clinical benefit. The response-prediction model combining TCR metrics and mutation burden needs validation in larger, independent patient cohorts. Among patients in the nivolumab-first arm (arm A), tumor TIL clonality before treatment was associated with response (P = .04). PD-L1 staining and CD8+ T-cell counts correlated with tumor T-cell fraction and clonality, whereas mutational load did not.

V loses 0 bases at its end and J loses 4 bases; junction bases beyond the gene matches: 7. Based on the germline V gene (reference sequence), the CDR1 and CDR2 sequences are GTSNPN and SVGIG. The CDR3 runs 15 amino acids, cysteine and phenylalanine included. Only the CDR3 part of the read is kept: 45 bases, read in frame from the first base. In light of the paper, this sample's treatment or condition label describes: randomized to nivolumab then ipilimumab (arm A) or the reverse (arm B). Prior DNA-damaging chemotherapy had not been received by any trial patient. Samples were obtained from patients with melanoma enrolled in CheckMate 064, a randomized, open-label phase II trial of sequential checkpoint blockade. Genomic DNA from formalin-fixed paraffin-embedded (FFPE) tissue samples was used for tumor TCR sequencing. As for this clone: The clone's antigen remains unknown. No base quality information exists; no much larger clone differs at one position.

TCRbeta CDR3 regions were immunosequenced from genomic DNA with the immunoSEQ Assay. Genomic DNA was amplified by bias-controlled multiplex PCR before high-throughput sequencing. Per the source publication's procedure: To quantify the absolute abundance of each unique TCRbeta CDR3 region, the sequences were collapsed and filtered. Clonality, defined as 1 minus Pielou's evenness, was calculated using productive rearrangements only. Tumor T-cell fraction was computed by normalizing TCRbeta template counts to usable DNA, estimated from several housekeeping genes. Clones with significantly greater frequencies in on-treatment versus baseline samples were identified using a previously published method. Entries here come from immuneACCESS through TCRdb and include only in-frame sequences with V and J called. Some clones fail to appear in such tables; in the studies checked, an unresolved V gene covers under half of the shortfall, and the cause of the remainder is unknown. V, J and clone size are those of that table, while D and trimming were read from the DNA. The table for this sample lists roughly 5,000 clones; under 40% of them were counted only once. Of the sample, 10% to 15% falls within the top ten clones.

The sequenced sample was tumor tissue (inferred from file names), obtained from a patient given nivolumab and ipilimumab in sequence. This TCR was recovered from a human donor with melanoma. In this chain, TRBV30 is recombined with TRBJ2-5; 8 central bases correspond to TRBD1. The CDR3 has the sequence CAWSVYRGIRETQYF. The nucleotide sequence reads as follows: TGTGCCTGGAGTGTCTACAGGGGGATTCGAGAGACCCAGTACTTC.